Listed below are T cell receptor beta chains from one sample, sequenced in a study of response to subunit inactivated influenza vaccine. From the RT-PCR reads, TCRdb called clonotypes with MiXCR, one entry per CDR3 protein. The table has around 470,000 distinct CDR3 sequences, 7.2% seen once; the top ten hold about 12%. The sequencing used PBMCs from blood, collected about 23 months after vaccination. The receptors derive from a man between 50 and 69 years old who received an inactivated influenza vaccine. Each CDR3 is given with its conserved first and last residue. The order of the fields is V gene, D gene, J gene, clone size, CDR3 protein, CDR3 DNA. The D gene is left open where the match is weak. Part of the rows lack a size; the others show once, few, many or a class for expanded clones.

>TRBV6-2/TRBV6-3|NA|TRBJ2-1|NA
CASSYSLGRRGDEQFF
TGTGCCAGCAGTTACTCATTGGGCAGGCGGGGCGATGAGCAGTTCTTC
>TRBV6-2/TRBV6-3|NA|TRBJ2-6|few
CASRRLGRTSGANVLTF
TGTGCCAGCAGACGCCTGGGACGGACCTCTGGGGCCAACGTCCTGACTTTC
>TRBV28|NA|TRBJ1-6|few
CATAGWGSGSPLHF
TGTGCCACCGCCGGTTGGGGATCGGGTTCACCCCTCCACTTT
>TRBV2|NA|TRBJ2-3|few
CASSDPYDTQYF
TGTGCCAGCAGTGACCCCTACGATACGCAGTATTTT
>TRBV12-3/TRBV12-4|NA|TRBJ1-6|many
CASSLMAANSPLHF
TGTGCCAGCAGTTTGATGGCAGCTAATTCACCCCTCCACTTT
>TRBV30|NA|TRBJ1-3|few
CAWSVNGASGNTIYF
TGTGCCTGGAGTGTGAATGGGGCCTCTGGAAACACCATATATTTT
>TRBV6-1|NA|TRBJ1-1|NA
CASSELGSAKAFF
TGTGCCAGCAGTGAATTGGGGAGCGCGAAAGCTTTCTTT
>TRBV20-1|NA|TRBJ1-5|NA
CSASWGDQPQHF
TGCAGTGCTAGTTGGGGGGATCAGCCCCAGCATTTT
>TRBV3-1|TRBD2|TRBJ2-4|few
CASSSTSVAKNIQYF
TGTGCCAGCAGCTCTACTAGCGTAGCCAAAAACATTCAGTACTTC
>TRBV20-1|TRBD2|TRBJ2-1|many
CSAYSGSYNEQFF
TGCAGTGCATATAGCGGGTCTTACAATGAGCAGTTCTTC
>TRBV5-1|TRBD1|TRBJ1-1|NA
CASSLGGQGGLNTEAFF
TGCGCCAGCAGCCTGGGCGGACAGGGGGGGCTGAACACTGAAGCTTTCTTT
>TRBV10-3|NA|TRBJ1-6|few
CAIRPGHQTLNSPLHF
TGTGCCATCAGACCGGGACACCAAACCTTAAATTCACCCCTCCACTTT
>TRBV7-9|NA|TRBJ1-2|NA
CASSSDPGRPSNYGYTF
TGTGCCAGCAGCTCAGACCCGGGACGGCCCTCTAACTATGGCTACACCTTC
>TRBV4-2|NA|TRBJ1-3|NA
CASSQVTALSGNTIYF
TGTGCCAGCAGCCAGGTGACAGCCCTCTCTGGAAACACCATATATTTT
>TRBV2|NA|TRBJ1-5|NA
CASRGGTVNQPQHF
TGTGCCAGCAGGGGTGGGACGGTGAATCAGCCCCAGCATTTT
>TRBV4-2|TRBD1|TRBJ1-4|NA
CASSIPGQAHEKLFF
TGTGCCAGCAGCATTCCGGGACAGGCTCATGAAAAACTGTTTTTT
>TRBV12-3/TRBV12-4|NA|TRBJ1-1|few
CASSRQARNTEAFF
TGTGCCAGCAGCCGACAGGCGAGGAACACTGAAGCTTTCTTT
>TRBV7-3|NA|TRBJ1-1|few
CASSLGHRQNTEAFF
TGTGCCAGCAGCTTAGGCCATCGACAGAACACTGAAGCTTTCTTT
>TRBV5-1|NA|TRBJ2-7|NA
CASSFRVGSDYEQYF
TGCGCCAGCAGCTTTAGAGTGGGCAGCGACTACGAGCAGTACTTC
>TRBV9|TRBD2|TRBJ2-3|NA
CASSGAVGLAGAKDTQYF
TGTGCCAGCAGCGGGGCCGTGGGGCTAGCGGGAGCAAAAGATACGCAGTATTTT
>TRBV5-1|TRBD1|TRBJ2-1|NA
CASSLEVTGGNEQFF
TGCGCCAGCAGCTTGGAGGTGACAGGGGGAAATGAGCAGTTCTTC
>TRBV5-1|NA|TRBJ1-3|few
CASSLGGGTGNTIYF
TGCGCCAGCAGCTTAGGTGGAGGGACTGGAAACACCATATATTTT
>TRBV20-1|NA|TRBJ2-5|few
CSANSGSGYQETQYF
TGCAGTGCCAACTCGGGTAGCGGATACCAAGAGACCCAGTACTTC
>TRBV10-3|NA|TRBJ1-3|many
CAITGSGNTIYF
TGTGCCATCACCGGCTCTGGAAACACCATATATTTT
>TRBV28|NA|TRBJ2-6|NA
CASSRYGANVLTF
TGTGCCAGCAGTAGGTATGGGGCCAACGTCCTGACTTTC
>TRBV7-9|NA|TRBJ1-4|many
CASSALQGRGEKLFF
TGTGCCAGCAGCGCCTTACAGGGAAGGGGAGAAAAACTGTTTTTT
>TRBV10-1|NA|TRBJ2-7|few
CASSESGYSYEQYF
TGCGCCAGCAGTGAGTCGGGCTACTCCTACGAGCAGTACTTC
>TRBV4-2|TRBD1|TRBJ1-1|few
CASSQATGVANTEAFF
TGTGCCAGCAGCCAAGCAACAGGGGTAGCGAACACTGAAGCTTTCTTT
>TRBV28|NA|TRBJ1-5|many
CASSRPGLVDQPQHF
TGTGCCAGCAGCCGCCCCGGACTTGTGGATCAGCCCCAGCATTTT
>TRBV12-3/TRBV12-4|TRBD2|TRBJ2-3|NA
CASSSASGSTDTQYF
TGTGCCAGCAGTTCGGCTAGCGGGTCCACAGATACGCAGTATTTT
>TRBV7-9|NA|TRBJ2-1|many
CASSAPPGSYNEQFF
TGTGCCAGCAGCGCACCCCCCGGTTCCTACAATGAGCAGTTCTTC
>TRBV5-4|NA|TRBJ1-2|NA
CASSPDAIANYGYTF
TGTGCCAGCAGCCCGGACGCGATAGCTAACTATGGCTACACCTTC
>TRBV4-3|NA|TRBJ2-1|few
CASSQDHTTGNEQFF
TGCGCCAGCAGCCAAGACCACACCACAGGGAATGAGCAGTTCTTC
>TRBV7-8|NA|TRBJ1-1|few
CASSLTEGTTEAFF
TGTGCCAGCAGCTTAACCGAGGGGACAACAGAAGCTTTCTTT
>TRBV5-5|TRBD2|TRBJ2-7|many
CASSLETSGGLTQYF
TGTGCCAGCAGCTTGGAGACTAGCGGGGGGCTCACTCAGTACTTC
>TRBV5-1|TRBD2|TRBJ2-3|many
CASRWTSGSGDTQYF
TGCGCCAGCAGATGGACTAGCGGGAGTGGAGATACGCAGTATTTT
>TRBV20-1|TRBD2|TRBJ2-5|few
CSAIAGFRETQYF
TGCAGTGCTATAGCGGGGTTCCGAGAGACCCAGTACTTC
>TRBV30|NA|TRBJ1-1|few
CAWSFGPETEAFF
TGTGCCTGGAGTTTCGGGCCAGAAACTGAAGCTTTCTTT
>TRBV4-2|TRBD2|TRBJ2-3|NA
CASSQGGSGSADTQYF
TGTGCCAGCAGCCAGGGCGGGAGTGGGTCTGCAGATACGCAGTATTTT
>TRBV7-6|NA|TRBJ2-2|many
CASADSPGVDTGELFF
TGTGCCAGCGCCGACTCTCCGGGGGTGGACACCGGGGAGCTGTTTTTT
>TRBV11-2|NA|TRBJ2-1|few
CASSLLGSGAYNEQFF
TGTGCCAGCAGCCTTCTTGGTAGCGGAGCGTACAATGAGCAGTTCTTC
>TRBV20-1|TRBD2|TRBJ2-1|NA
CSARDRGAGGSYNEQFF
TGCAGTGCTAGAGATCGAGGGGCGGGAGGGTCCTACAATGAGCAGTTCTTC
>TRBV6-4|TRBD1|TRBJ2-2|few
CASRGQGTTGELFF
TGTGCCAGCCGGGGACAGGGGACCACCGGGGAGCTGTTTTTT
>TRBV5-1|TRBD2|TRBJ2-7|many
CASSFSSGGYEQYF
TGCGCCAGCAGCTTTTCTAGCGGGGGCTACGAGCAGTACTTC
>TRBV20-1|TRBD2|TRBJ2-3|NA
CSALGTRVTDTQYF
TGCAGTGCCCTCGGGACTAGAGTCACAGATACGCAGTATTTT
>TRBV20-1|TRBD2|TRBJ2-1|many
CSAISGRNYNEQFF
TGCAGTGCTATAAGCGGGAGAAATTACAATGAGCAGTTCTTC
>TRBV7-2|NA|TRBJ2-5|many
CASSLFGNRGETQYF
TGTGCCAGCAGCTTATTCGGGAATAGGGGTGAGACCCAGTACTTC
>TRBV6-5|TRBD1|TRBJ2-7|NA
CASSYSFGTGSPEQYF
TGTGCCAGCAGTTACTCGTTTGGGACAGGGAGCCCCGAGCAGTACTTC
>TRBV20-1|NA|TRBJ1-5|many
CSARIGKIGPNQPQHF
TGCAGTGCTAGGATCGGAAAAATAGGCCCCAATCAGCCCCAGCATTTT
>TRBV7-2|TRBD1|TRBJ2-3|NA
CASSPNQQGTDTQYF
TGTGCCAGCAGCCCAAACCAACAGGGGACAGATACGCAGTATTTT
>TRBV6-5|NA|TRBJ2-2|NA
CASSYSGSRNTGELFF
TGTGCCAGCAGTTATTCAGGGAGCCGGAACACCGGGGAGCTGTTTTTT
>TRBV7-6|NA|TRBJ2-1|few
CASSLAPGAEIYNEQFF
TGTGCCAGCAGCTTAGCCCCCGGGGCGGAGATCTACAATGAGCAGTTCTTC
>TRBV20-1|TRBD2|TRBJ2-3|NA
CSAHKLAGASTDTQYF
TGCAGTGCTCACAAGCTAGCGGGGGCCTCCACAGATACGCAGTATTTT
>TRBV14|TRBD1|TRBJ2-1|few
CASSQWDSRSNEQFF
TGTGCCAGCAGCCAATGGGACAGCCGATCTAATGAGCAGTTCTTC
>TRBV7-9|TRBD2|TRBJ2-2|NA
CASSLRDYGTGELFF
TGTGCCAGCAGCTTAAGGGACTATGGCACCGGGGAGCTGTTTTTT
>TRBV4-2|NA|TRBJ1-2|NA
CASSQDPPYYYGYTF
TGTGCCAGCAGCCAAGATCCACCGTACTATTATGGCTACACCTTC
>TRBV10-3|NA|TRBJ2-1|few
CAISESIAGSNEQFF
TGTGCCATCAGTGAGTCGATTGCGGGTAGTAATGAGCAGTTCTTC
>TRBV29-1|TRBD2|TRBJ2-3|many
CSVEAIGRGGRTDTQYF
TGCAGCGTTGAAGCAATCGGGCGGGGGGGCCGGACAGATACGCAGTATTTT
>TRBV5-6|TRBD1|TRBJ2-2|few
CASKGAWGNTGELFF
TGTGCCAGCAAGGGGGCTTGGGGAAACACCGGGGAGCTGTTTTTT